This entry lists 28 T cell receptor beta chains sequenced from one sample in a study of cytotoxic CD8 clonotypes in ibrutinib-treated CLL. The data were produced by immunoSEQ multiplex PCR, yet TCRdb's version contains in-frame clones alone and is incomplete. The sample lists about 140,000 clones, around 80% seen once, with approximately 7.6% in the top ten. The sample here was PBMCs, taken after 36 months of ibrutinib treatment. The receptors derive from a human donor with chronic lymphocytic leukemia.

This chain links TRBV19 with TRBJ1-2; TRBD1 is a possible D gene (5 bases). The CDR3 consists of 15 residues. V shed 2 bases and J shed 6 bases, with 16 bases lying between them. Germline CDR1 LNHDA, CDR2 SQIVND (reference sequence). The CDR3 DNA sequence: TGTGCCAGTAGTATAACTGGGCAGGGATATGATGGCTACACCTTC. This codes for CASSITGQGYDGYTF.

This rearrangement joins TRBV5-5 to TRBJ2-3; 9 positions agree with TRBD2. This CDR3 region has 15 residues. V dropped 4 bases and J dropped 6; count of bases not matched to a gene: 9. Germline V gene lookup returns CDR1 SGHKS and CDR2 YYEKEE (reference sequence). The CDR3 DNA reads TGTGCCAGCAGCCGTGCGGGACTAGCCGGCGATACGCAGTATTTT. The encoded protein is CASSRAGLAGDTQYF.

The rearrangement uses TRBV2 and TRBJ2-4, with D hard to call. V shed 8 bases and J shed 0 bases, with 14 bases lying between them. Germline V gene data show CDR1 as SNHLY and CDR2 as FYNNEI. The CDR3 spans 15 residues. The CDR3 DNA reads TGTGCCAGCTTCGGCCGAGGCCTAGCCAAAAACATTCAGTACTTC. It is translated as CASFGRGLAKNIQYF.

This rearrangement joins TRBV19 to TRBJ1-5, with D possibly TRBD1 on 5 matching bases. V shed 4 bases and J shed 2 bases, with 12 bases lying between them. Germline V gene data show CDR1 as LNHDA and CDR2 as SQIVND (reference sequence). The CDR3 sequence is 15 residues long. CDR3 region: CASSKAGTGNQPQHF. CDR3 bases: TGTGCCAGTAGTAAGGCAGGGACCGGCAATCAGCCCCAGCATTTT. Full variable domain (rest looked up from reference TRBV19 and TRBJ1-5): DGGITQSPKYLFRKEGQNVTLSCEQNLNHDAMYWYRQDPGQGLRLIYYSQIVNDFQKGDIAEGYSVSREKKESFPLTVTSAQKNPTAFYLCASSKAGTGNQPQHFGDGTRLSIL.

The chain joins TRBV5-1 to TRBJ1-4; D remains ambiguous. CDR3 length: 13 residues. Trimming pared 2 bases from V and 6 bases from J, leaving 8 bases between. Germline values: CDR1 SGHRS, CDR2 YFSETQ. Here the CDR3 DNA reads TGCGCCAGCAGCTTTTGGTCGGATGAAAAACTGTTTTTT. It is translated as CASSFWSDEKLFF.

CDR3 nucleotide sequence: TGTGCCAGCAGTTACTCGACAGGTGATAATGAAAAACTGTTTTTT. Translating it yields CASSYSTGDNEKLFF. The chain uses TRBV5-6 and TRBJ1-4; a weak D match, TRBD1 (6 bases). This CDR3 region has 15 residues. The V gene lost 5 bases and the J gene lost 4 bases, with 15 bases spanning the gap. The germline CDR1 and CDR2 sequences are SGHDT and YYEEEE.

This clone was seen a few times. The CDR3 spells CASTESTGELFF. DNA of the CDR3: TGTGCCAGCACAGAGAGCACCGGGGAGCTGTTTTTT. The chain couples TRBV7-9 to TRBJ2-2; D unclear. CDR1 and CDR2 from the germline V gene are SEHNR and FQNEAQ (reference sequence). V lost 7 bases to trimming and J lost 4 bases, with 7 bases between them. This CDR3 has 12 residues.

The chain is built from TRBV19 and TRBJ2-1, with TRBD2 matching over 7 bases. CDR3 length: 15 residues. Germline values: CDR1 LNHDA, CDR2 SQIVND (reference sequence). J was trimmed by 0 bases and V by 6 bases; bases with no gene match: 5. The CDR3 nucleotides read TGTGCCAGTAGCATGGGGGGGAGCTCCTACAATGAGCAGTTCTTC. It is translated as CASSMGGSSYNEQFF. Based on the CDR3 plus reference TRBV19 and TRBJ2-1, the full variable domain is DGGITQSPKYLFRKEGQNVTLSCEQNLNHDAMYWYRQDPGQGLRLIYYSQIVNDFQKGDIAEGYSVSREKKESFPLTVTSAQKNPTAFYLCASSMGGSSYNEQFFGPGTRLTVL.

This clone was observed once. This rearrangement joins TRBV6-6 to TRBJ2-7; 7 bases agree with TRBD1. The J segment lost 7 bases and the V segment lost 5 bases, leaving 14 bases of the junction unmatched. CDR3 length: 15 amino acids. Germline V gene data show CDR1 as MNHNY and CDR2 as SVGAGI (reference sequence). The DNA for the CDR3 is TGTGCCAGCAGTCAGGGGAGACAGGGACAACGAGAGCAGTACTTC. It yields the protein CASSQGRQGQREQYF.

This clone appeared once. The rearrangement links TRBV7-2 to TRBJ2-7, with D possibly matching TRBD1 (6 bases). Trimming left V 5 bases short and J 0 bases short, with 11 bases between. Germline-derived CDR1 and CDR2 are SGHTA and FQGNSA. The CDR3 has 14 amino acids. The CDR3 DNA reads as TGTGCCAGCAGCCTCTACAGGGCCTCCTACGAGCAGTACTTC. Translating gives CASSLYRASYEQYF.

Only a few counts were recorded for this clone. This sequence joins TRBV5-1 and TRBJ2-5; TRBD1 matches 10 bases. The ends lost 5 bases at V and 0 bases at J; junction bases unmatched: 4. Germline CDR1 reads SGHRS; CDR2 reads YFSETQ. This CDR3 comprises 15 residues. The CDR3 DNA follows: TGCGCCAGCAGGGCGACAGGGGGCAACCAAGAGACCCAGTACTTC. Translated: CASRATGGNQETQYF.

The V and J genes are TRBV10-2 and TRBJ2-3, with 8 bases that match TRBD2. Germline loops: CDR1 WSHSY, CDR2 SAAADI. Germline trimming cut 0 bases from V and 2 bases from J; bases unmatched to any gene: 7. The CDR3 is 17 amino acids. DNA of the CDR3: TGCGCCAGCAGTGAGTCGCGGACTAGCACATACACAGATACGCAGTATTTT. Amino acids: CASSESRTSTYTDTQYF.

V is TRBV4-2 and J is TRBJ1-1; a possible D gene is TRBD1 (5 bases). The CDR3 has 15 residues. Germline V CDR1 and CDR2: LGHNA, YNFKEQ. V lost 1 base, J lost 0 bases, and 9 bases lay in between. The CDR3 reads CASSQGDSMNTEAFF. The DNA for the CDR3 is TGTGCCAGCAGCCAAGGAGACAGCATGAACACTGAAGCTTTCTTT.

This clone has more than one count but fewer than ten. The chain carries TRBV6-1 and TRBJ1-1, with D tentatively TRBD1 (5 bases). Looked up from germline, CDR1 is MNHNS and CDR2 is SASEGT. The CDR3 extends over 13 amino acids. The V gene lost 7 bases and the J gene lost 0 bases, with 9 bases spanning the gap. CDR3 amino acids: CASTWGMNTEAFF. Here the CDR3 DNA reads TGTGCCAGCACCTGGGGGATGAACACTGAAGCTTTCTTT.

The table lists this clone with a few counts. Here the CDR3 DNA reads TGCGCCAGCCGCGAGGCACAGGGATATGGCTACACCTTC. Protein: CASREAQGYGYTF. This chain links TRBV5-1 with TRBJ1-2; D may be TRBD1 (6 bases). V lost 7 bases, J lost 5 bases, and 15 bases lay in between. Germline loops: CDR1 SGHRS, CDR2 YFSETQ. This CDR3 comprises 13 residues.

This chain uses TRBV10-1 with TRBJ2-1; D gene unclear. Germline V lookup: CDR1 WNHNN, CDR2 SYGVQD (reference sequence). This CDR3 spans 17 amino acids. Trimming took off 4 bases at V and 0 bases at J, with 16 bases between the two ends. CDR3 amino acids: CASSANGIPFSYNEQFF. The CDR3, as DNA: TGCGCCAGCAGTGCGAACGGCATCCCCTTCTCCTACAATGAGCAGTTCTTC.

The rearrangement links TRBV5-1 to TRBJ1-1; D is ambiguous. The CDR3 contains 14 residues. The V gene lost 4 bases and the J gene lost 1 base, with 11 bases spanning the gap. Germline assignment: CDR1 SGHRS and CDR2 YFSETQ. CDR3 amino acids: CASSPFTANTEAFF. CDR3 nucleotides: TGCGCCAGCAGCCCCTTCACAGCGAACACTGAAGCTTTCTTT. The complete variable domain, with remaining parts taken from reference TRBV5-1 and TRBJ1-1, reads KAGVTQTPRYLIKTRGQQVTLSCSPISGHRSVSWYQQTPGQGLQFLFEYFSETQRNKGNFPGRFSGRQFSNSRSEMNVSTLELGDSALYLCASSPFTANTEAFFGQGTRLTVV.

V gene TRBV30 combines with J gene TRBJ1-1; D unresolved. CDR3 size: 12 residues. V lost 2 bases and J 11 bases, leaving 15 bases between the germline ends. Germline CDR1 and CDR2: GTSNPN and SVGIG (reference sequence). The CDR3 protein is CAWSLAFHAAFF. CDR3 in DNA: TGTGCCTGGAGTTTGGCCTTTCACGCGGCTTTCTTT. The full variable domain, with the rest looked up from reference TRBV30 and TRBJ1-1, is SQTIHQWPATLVQPVGSPLSLECTVEGTSNPNLYWYRQAAGRGLQLLFYSVGIGQISSEVPQNLSASRPQDRQFILSSKKLLLSDSGFYLCAWSLAFHAAFFGQGTRLTVV.

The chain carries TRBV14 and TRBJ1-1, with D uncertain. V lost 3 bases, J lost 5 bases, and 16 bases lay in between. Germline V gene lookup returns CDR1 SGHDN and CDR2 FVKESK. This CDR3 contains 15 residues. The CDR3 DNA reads TGTGCCAGCAGCCACCCTGCCGCGGGAGAGACTGAAGCTTTCTTT. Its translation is CASSHPAAGETEAFF.

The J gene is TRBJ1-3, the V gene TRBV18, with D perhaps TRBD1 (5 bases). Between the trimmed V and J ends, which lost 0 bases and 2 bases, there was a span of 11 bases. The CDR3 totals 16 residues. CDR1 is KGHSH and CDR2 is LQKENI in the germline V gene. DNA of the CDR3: TGTGCCAGCTCACCACCCGCAGGGATCGCTGGAAACACCATATATTTT. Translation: CASSPPAGIAGNTIYF. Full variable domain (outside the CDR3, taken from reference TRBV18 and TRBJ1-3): NAGVMQNPRHLVRRRGQEARLRCSPMKGHSHVYWYRQLPEEGLKFMVYLQKENIIDESGMPKERFSAEFPKEGPSILRIQQVVRGDSAAYFCASSPPAGIAGNTIYFGEGSWLTVV.

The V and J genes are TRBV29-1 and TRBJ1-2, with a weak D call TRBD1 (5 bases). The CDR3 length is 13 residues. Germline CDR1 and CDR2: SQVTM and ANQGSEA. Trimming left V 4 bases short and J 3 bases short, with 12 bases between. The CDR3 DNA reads TGCAGCGTTGTCGAGCGGGGGGACTATGGCTACACCTTC. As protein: CSVVERGDYGYTF.

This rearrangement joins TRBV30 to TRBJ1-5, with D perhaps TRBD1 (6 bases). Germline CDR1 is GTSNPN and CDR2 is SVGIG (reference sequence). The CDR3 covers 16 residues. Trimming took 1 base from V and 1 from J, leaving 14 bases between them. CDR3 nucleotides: TGTGCCTGGAGTGGGAGAAGGGGGGGAAGCAATCAGCCCCAGCATTTT. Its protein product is CAWSGRRGGSNQPQHF.

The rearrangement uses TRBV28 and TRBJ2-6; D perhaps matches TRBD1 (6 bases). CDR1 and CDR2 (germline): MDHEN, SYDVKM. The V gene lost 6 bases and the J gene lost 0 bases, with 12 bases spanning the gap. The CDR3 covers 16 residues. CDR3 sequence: CASRTGWLSGANVLTF. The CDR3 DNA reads TGTGCCAGCAGAACAGGGTGGCTCTCTGGGGCCAACGTCCTGACTTTC.

In DNA, the CDR3 is TGTGCCACCAGCAGCGGGTTTTCAGGCACAGATACGCAGTATTTT. Translating gives CATSSGFSGTDTQYF. V is TRBV15 and J is TRBJ2-3; D ambiguous. Trimming cost V 3 bases and J 1 base, with 11 bases left between them. This CDR3 is built from 15 residues. Germline CDR1 LNHNV, CDR2 YYDKDF (reference sequence).

The CDR3 protein is CSGRTGGSYNEQFF. CDR3 sequence (DNA): TGCAGCGGTCGGACAGGGGGATCCTACAATGAGCAGTTCTTC. The chain is built from TRBV29-1 and TRBJ2-1, with 10 positions matching TRBD1. CDR1 and CDR2 from the germline V gene are SQVTM and ANQGSEA. Trimming removed 7 bases from V and 1 base from J; junction bases left unmatched: 4. The CDR3 is made up of 14 amino acids.

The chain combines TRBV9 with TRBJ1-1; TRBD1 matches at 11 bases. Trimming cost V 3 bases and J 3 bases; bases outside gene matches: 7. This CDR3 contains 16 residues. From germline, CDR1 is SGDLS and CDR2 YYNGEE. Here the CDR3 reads CASSAWDRGFDTEAFF. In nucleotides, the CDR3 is TGTGCCAGCAGCGCATGGGACAGGGGGTTTGACACTGAAGCTTTCTTT.

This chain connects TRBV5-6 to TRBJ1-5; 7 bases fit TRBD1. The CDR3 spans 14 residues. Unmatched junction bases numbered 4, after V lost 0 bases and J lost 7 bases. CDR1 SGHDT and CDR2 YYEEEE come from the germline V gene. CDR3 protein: CASSLEGARQPQHF. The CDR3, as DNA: TGTGCCAGCAGCTTGGAGGGGGCTCGGCAGCCCCAGCATTTT.

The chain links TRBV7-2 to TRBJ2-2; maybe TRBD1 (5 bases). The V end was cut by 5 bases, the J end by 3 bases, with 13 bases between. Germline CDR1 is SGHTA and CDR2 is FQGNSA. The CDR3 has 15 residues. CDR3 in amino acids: CASSPQGSYTGELFF. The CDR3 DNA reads TGTGCCAGCAGCCCCCAGGGTTCGTACACCGGGGAGCTGTTTTTT.